The clone carrying this T cell receptor beta chain was seen once. Some clones are missing from TCRdb's copy, which holds only in-frame ones; the method was immunoSEQ multiplex PCR. The top ten clones hold less than 4% of a sample with roughly 200,000 clones, 85% to 90% of them seen once. The data derive from a study of blood T cell repertoires in COVID-19. Germline V gene data show CDR1 as SNHLY and CDR2 as FYNNEI. The CDR3 sequence is 13 residues long. V shed 7 bases and J shed 5 bases, with 14 bases lying between them. V is TRBV2 and J is TRBJ1-1, with a weak D call TRBD1 (5 bases). The source of this sequence is a woman aged 25-40 years with acute COVID-19. Specimen: PBMCs or T cells enriched from blood (not recorded which). As DNA, the CDR3 is TGTGCCAGCACCGACAGAGAAAAGACTGAAGCTTTCTTT. Amino acids: CASTDREKTEAFF.